The 2 T cell receptor beta chains presented below share a single source sample, sequenced in a study of CD8+ T cells in alopecia areata. RNA, once extracted, was reverse transcribed into cDNA for use as the sequencing template. The method was immunoSEQ multiplex PCR; TCRdb's version includes in-frame clones alone and lacks a portion of them. The sample includes 150,000 or so clones, approximately 60% seen only once; the top ten take 4% to 5.5%. The source material was CD4+ T cells sorted from blood. The receptors were gathered from a human donor in good health.

J is TRBJ1-1 and V is TRBV14; no clear D gene. Trimming pared 0 bases from V and 11 bases from J, leaving 4 bases between. This CDR3 has 10 amino acids. CDR1 and CDR2 from the germline V gene are SGHDN and FVKESK. CDR3 sequence reads: CASSQDNAFF. CDR3 sequence (DNA): TGTGCCAGCAGCCAAGATAACGCTTTCTTT. Drawing the rest from reference TRBV14 and TRBJ1-1, the complete variable domain is EAGVTQFPSHSVIEKGQTVTLRCDPISGHDNLYWYRRVMGKEIKFLLHFVKESKQDESGMPNNRFLAERTGGTYSTLKVQPAELEDSGVYFCASSQDNAFFGQGTRLTVV.

The chain carries TRBV29-1 and TRBJ1-2; D uncertain. The CDR3 extends over 11 amino acids. Germline CDR1 SQVTM, CDR2 ANQGSEA. The V and J ends lost 7 bases and 8 bases respectively, with 14 bases between them. The CDR3 DNA follows: TGCAGCGAGAAACGGACGCTCGGCTACACCTTC. Translated, it gives CSEKRTLGYTF.